The T cell receptor (beta chain) described here comes from a study of blood T cells in healthy people across ages. A sample-barcoded 5' primer and a J-beta primer mix were used in a second PCR of roughly 7 to 11 cycles. Each CDR3 protein gets one entry after TCRdb re-called the 5' RACE reads with MiXCR. The sample includes some 1.4 million distinct CDR3 sequences, 40% to 50% seen only once; the top ten take roughly 7.7%. Trimming removed 3 bases at V and 0 bases at J, with 10 bases between. Germline V CDR1 and CDR2: KGHSH, LQKENI. There are 15 residues in the CDR3. Sequencing was done on a sample of blood. The J gene is TRBJ2-3, the V gene TRBV18, with D unclear. The sequence was collected from a woman younger than 35 in good health. The CDR3 reads CASSPSRSSTDTQYF. Here the CDR3 DNA reads TGTGCCAGCTCACCTTCCCGATCTAGCACAGATACGCAGTATTTT.